This T cell receptor beta chain was sequenced during a study of CD8 T cells in ankylosing spondylitis (TCRdb year 2017). With respect to the entire study: The study set out to find disease-linked TCR variants by profiling T cell receptor beta repertoires in ankylosing spondylitis patients and healthy donors. Peripheral blood was sampled, and synovial fluid was additionally collected from ankylosing spondylitis patients. The whole study cohort included about a hundred healthy donors and 20 to 30 ankylosing spondylitis patients.

What the research found in general, with its limitations: Some motif variants were previously reported in synovial fluid and blood of reactive arthritis patients, suggesting common disease-initiation mechanisms. Blood from ankylosing spondylitis patients appeared to be characterized by a TCR beta motif made up of several highly homologous amino acid variants. The disease-linked clones showed a CD8+ phenotype and occurred at relatively low frequencies in peripheral blood. The disease-linked clones were reported to be significantly enriched in matched synovial fluid samples from ankylosing spondylitis patients.

The sample was run on an Illumina HiSeq 2500. TCR beta libraries were prepared by quantitative 5'-RACE with molecular barcodes. Per the source publication's procedure: A new computational method, built on a probabilistic model of VDJ rearrangement, was used to identify disease-linked TCR variants. In-frame beta chains were kept once TCRdb had trimmed the public reads at Q25 with fastp and called clones with MiXCR. Here each entry gathers all rows of one CDR3 protein and keeps the most common genes and DNA. The V and J calls reflect TCRdb's pipeline rather than the authors' work. The sample table contains under 200,000 distinct CDR3 sequences; only one count was recorded for roughly 10% of them. About 16% of the sample belongs to the ten largest clones. This clonotype was found many times. It lacks a known antigen. Within one base of it there is no much larger clone, and no base qualities were kept.

From a lookup of the germline V gene (reference sequence), CDR1 and CDR2 are DFQATT and SNEGSKA. V loses 6 bases at its end and J loses 7 bases; junction bases beyond the gene matches: 2. Inclusive of the bounding cysteine and phenylalanine, the CDR3 is 11 residues long. The DNA shown is the 33-base CDR3, in frame from base 1. The sequenced sample consisted of blood, either unsorted or a sorted T cell fraction (not recorded which). In this chain, TRBV20-1 is recombined with TRBJ1-1; a stretch of 10 junction bases matches TRBD1. This clonotype was obtained from a female donor with ankylosing spondylitis or in good health (not recorded which). The DNA sequence is TGCAGTGCCAGGACAGGGGGTGAAGCTTTCTTT. This sequence encodes CSARTGGEAFF.